This T cell receptor beta chain is from a study of blood T cell repertoires in COVID-19. Sequencing used immunoSEQ multiplex PCR; TCRdb keeps in-frame clones, though not all of them. Of about 180,000 clones in the sample, roughly four fifths are singletons; the top ten hold around 7.3%. This CDR3 spans 14 amino acids. Germline lookup yields CDR1 MNHNY and CDR2 SVGAGI (reference sequence). V was shortened by 4 bases and J by 5 bases, with 12 bases between the two germline ends. Material: peripheral blood. The sequence was collected from a woman aged 70 to 79 with COVID-19, enrolled during active disease. This sequence joins TRBV6-6 and TRBJ1-5; D gene uncertain. The CDR3 here is CASSSHMGDQPQHF. The CDR3 nucleotides read TGTGCCAGCAGTTCTCATATGGGCGATCAGCCCCAGCATTTT.